This entry lists 29 T cell receptor beta chains sequenced from one sample in a study of early T cells in non-severe SARS-CoV-2 infection. TCRdb recomputed calls from the 5' RACE reads with MiXCR, one row per CDR3 protein. The sample shows tens of thousands of distinct CDR3 sequences, under 9.5% of them seen only once. The sequenced sample was whole blood. Source of these receptors: an adult who was a healthcare worker with PCR-confirmed SARS-CoV-2 infection or an uninfected control (not recorded which).

This clonotype occurred many times. This rearrangement joins TRBV7-2 to TRBJ2-7, with D possibly matching TRBD1 (6 bases). The CDR3 runs 16 residues. The germline V and J ends were trimmed by 2 bases and 0 bases, with 14 bases remaining between them. Germline lookup yields CDR1 SGHTA and CDR2 FQGNSA. In DNA, the CDR3 is TGTGCCAGCAGCTTATACCCAGGGGATAGCTCCTACGAGCAGTACTTC. Amino acid sequence: CASSLYPGDSSYEQYF.

The CDR3 region is CASKKGGTQYF. CDR3 coding DNA: TGTGCCAGCAAGAAAGGGGGTACGCAGTATTTT. The rearrangement links TRBV6-1 to TRBJ2-3; perhaps TRBD1 as D (6 bases). The CDR3 sequence is 11 residues long. Germline V gene sequence: CDR1 MNHNS, CDR2 SASEGT. The germline V and J ends were trimmed by 7 bases and 8 bases, with 10 bases remaining between them.

This clonotype has a count of ten or more. The chain uses TRBV6-5 and TRBJ2-1, with 10 bases aligning to TRBD1. This CDR3 comprises 15 residues. Unmatched junction bases numbered 7, after V lost 4 bases and J lost 7 bases. Germline CDR1 is MNHEY and CDR2 is SVGAGI. The CDR3 reads CASSLGQGKGNEQFF. For the CDR3, the DNA is TGTGCCAGCAGTTTGGGACAGGGGAAGGGGAATGAGCAGTTCTTC.

The table lists this clonotype with a few counts. The gene calls are TRBV18 and TRBJ2-7; D unresolved. Between the trimmed V and J ends, which lost 6 bases and 2 bases, there was a span of 14 bases. Germline V lookup: CDR1 KGHSH, CDR2 LQKENI. This CDR3 has 14 residues. CDR3 coding DNA: TGTGCCAGCTCCCGAAGGACCAACACCTACGAGCAGTACTTC. It is translated as CASSRRTNTYEQYF.

The rearrangement uses TRBV28 and TRBJ1-2; D remains unclear. The CDR3 is 12 amino acids. Germline V gene data show CDR1 as MDHEN and CDR2 as SYDVKM. Trimming pared 8 bases from V and 6 bases from J, leaving 13 bases between. This CDR3 reads CASGLKINGYTF. In nucleotides, the CDR3 is TGTGCCAGCGGACTTAAAATCAATGGCTACACCTTC.

There are many counts of this clonotype. The V and J genes are TRBV19 and TRBJ2-7; D may be TRBD1 or TRBD2 (5 bases each). The CDR3 runs to 15 residues. Germline V gene data show CDR1 as LNHDA and CDR2 as SQIVND (reference sequence). V dropped 9 bases and J dropped 2 bases, with 20 bases sitting between them. CDR3 amino acids: CASMGFRDGPYEQYF. DNA of the CDR3: TGTGCCAGCATGGGGTTCCGGGACGGCCCCTACGAGCAGTACTTC.

This clonotype was seen ten or more times. V gene TRBV20-1 combines with J gene TRBJ2-2, with TRBD2 matching 9 bases. The CDR3 consists of 15 residues. Trimming removed 5 bases from V and 3 bases from J; junction bases left unmatched: 7. Germline-derived CDR1 and CDR2 are DFQATT and SNEGSKA (reference sequence). The CDR3 loop is CSAPGQRGDTGELFF. CDR3 DNA sequence: TGCAGTGCTCCAGGGCAGCGGGGGGACACCGGGGAGCTGTTTTTT.

CDR3 residues: CASSYPREQGAKQYF. In nucleotides, the CDR3 is TGTGCCAGCAGTTACCCCAGAGAACAGGGGGCAAAGCAGTACTTC. The chain carries TRBV6-2 or TRBV6-3 and TRBJ2-7, with TRBD1 matching over 9 bases. V shed 2 bases, J shed 8 bases, and the junction held 10 bases outside the gene matches. The CDR3 runs to 15 residues. Germline V gene data show CDR1 as MNHEY and CDR2 as SVGEGT.

In its sample, this clonotype was seen a few times. The chain combines TRBV5-1 with TRBJ2-1; unclear D gene. The ends were cut back, 4 bases at V and 3 bases at J, with 14 bases in the middle. The CDR3 is made up of 15 amino acids. Germline V gene sequence: CDR1 SGHRS, CDR2 YFSETQ. CDR3 in amino acids: CASSLTRANYNEQFF. The CDR3 DNA sequence: TGCGCCAGCAGCCTAACCCGGGCCAACTACAATGAGCAGTTCTTC.

The chain links TRBV20-1 to TRBJ2-2, with 10 bases matching TRBD2. The CDR3 spans 15 residues. CDR1 is DFQATT, CDR2 SNEGSKA, per germline (reference sequence). V was pared by 3 bases and J by 3 bases, with 4 bases of the junction left unmatched. DNA of the CDR3: TGCAGTGCTAGGTTGCTAGCGGGGGACACCGGGGAGCTGTTTTTT. This translates into CSARLLAGDTGELFF.

This clonotype was detected many times. The chain has TRBV20-1 and TRBJ2-3; possibly TRBD2 for D (5 bases). Germline assignment: CDR1 DFQATT and CDR2 SNEGSKA (reference sequence). The CDR3 loop spans 12 amino acids. Between the trimmed V and J ends, which lost 6 bases and 3 bases, there was a span of 10 bases. The CDR3 DNA reads TGCAGTGCAGGACGAGGGACAGATACGCAGTATTTT. This codes for CSAGRGTDTQYF.

This clonotype was observed a few times. CDR3: CASSPGTGGFHEQFF. Written as DNA, the CDR3 is TGTGCCAGCAGCCCCGGGACAGGAGGTTTTCATGAGCAGTTCTTC. This chain links TRBV6-2 or TRBV6-3 with TRBJ2-1; 8 bases fit TRBD1. The CDR3 runs to 15 residues. Germline CDR1 is MNHEY and CDR2 is SVGEGT. V lost 6 bases and J lost 8; bases outside the gene matches: 12.

In its sample, this clonotype was seen many times. The chain uses TRBV4-2 and TRBJ2-1; 10 bases map to TRBD2. This CDR3 comprises 16 residues. V dropped 1 base and J dropped 5; count of bases not matched to a gene: 5. CDR1 is LGHNA, CDR2 YNFKEQ, per germline. The CDR3 region is CASSQGSGGENNEQFF. DNA of the CDR3: TGTGCCAGCAGCCAAGGAAGCGGGGGGGAGAACAATGAGCAGTTCTTC.

This clonotype came up many times. The chain is built from TRBV20-1 and TRBJ2-7, with D hard to call. Trimming took 2 bases from V and 4 from J, leaving 12 bases between them. Germline lookup yields CDR1 DFQATT and CDR2 SNEGSKA (reference sequence). The CDR3 covers 13 residues. CDR3 region: CSARSSGPYEQYF. The CDR3 DNA reads as TGCAGTGCTAGATCGTCAGGACCTTACGAGCAGTACTTC.

This clonotype has a count of ten or more. This sequence joins TRBV4-3 and TRBJ1-3; D perhaps matches TRBD1 (6 bases). The V gene's germline CDR1 is LGHNA and CDR2 YSLEER. This CDR3 region has 17 residues. With 0 bases removed from V and 0 bases from J, the gap between germline ends came to 12 bases. CDR3 loop: CASSQDPGVSSGNTIYF. CDR3 in DNA: TGCGCCAGCAGCCAAGATCCAGGGGTGAGCTCTGGAAACACCATATATTTT.

Ten or more counts support this clonotype. V and J are TRBV20-1 and TRBJ1-2, with 11 bases identical to TRBD1. Germline V lookup: CDR1 DFQATT, CDR2 SNEGSKA (reference sequence). J gave up 8 bases and V 4 bases, and 9 bases lay outside the gene matches. CDR3 size: 14 residues. The CDR3 sequence is CSAKGQGASGGYTF. For the CDR3, the DNA is TGCAGTGCTAAAGGACAGGGGGCGTCTGGCGGCTACACCTTC.

V gene TRBV30 combines with J gene TRBJ1-2, with a weak D call TRBD1 (6 bases). The V gene lost 8 bases and the J gene lost 4 bases, with 14 bases spanning the gap. CDR3 length: 12 amino acids. Germline CDR1 and CDR2: GTSNPN and SVGIG (reference sequence). The CDR3 sequence is CAGTGLGYGYTF. In DNA form, the CDR3 reads TGTGCCGGCACAGGGTTGGGCTATGGCTACACCTTC.

This clonotype has a handful of counts. The chain's CDR3 is CASSVGTGAYEQYF. CDR3 nucleotides: TGTGCCAGCAGCGTCGGGACAGGGGCGTACGAGCAGTACTTC. This chain links TRBV4-2 with TRBJ2-7; TRBD1 matches at 10 bases. The CDR3 extends over 14 amino acids. The V and J ends lost 5 bases and 4 bases, in that order; junction bases with no gene match: 5. CDR1 is LGHNA, CDR2 YNFKEQ, per germline.

This clonotype was observed a few times. The J gene is TRBJ2-1, the V gene TRBV7-2, with D hard to call. The CDR3 is 12 residues long. Trimming removed 1 base from V and 10 bases from J, with 8 bases in between. The germline gives CDR1 SGHTA, CDR2 FQGNSA. The CDR3 DNA is TGTGCCAGCAGCTTAGATAGACGCGAGCAGTTCTTC. Residues: CASSLDRREQFF.

This clonotype was seen only a few times. J is TRBJ2-5 and V is TRBV30, with 10 bases fitting TRBD2. Losses at the gene ends were 5 bases for V and 6 bases for J; bases not matched to a gene: 9. The V gene's germline CDR1 is GTSNPN and CDR2 SVGIG (reference sequence). The CDR3 is 14 amino acids. CDR3 amino acids: CAWGTSGVLKTQYF. CDR3 nucleotide sequence: TGTGCCTGGGGCACTAGCGGGGTTTTGAAGACCCAGTACTTC.

As for this clonotype: This may arise from a read error, as a much more abundant clone is one base away. The V call is TRBV3-1, the J call TRBJ1-1, with D unclear. The germline CDR1 and CDR2 sequences are LGHDT and YNNKEL (reference sequence). The CDR3 is made up of 12 amino acids. The CDR3 DNA sequence: TGTGCCAGCACCCAAGATGCCACTGAAGCTTTCTTT. Amino acids: CASTQDATEAFF.

This clonotype was seen at least ten times. This sequence joins TRBV6-6 and TRBJ2-1; D remains ambiguous. This CDR3 is 12 amino acids long. V lost 2 bases, J lost 8 bases, and 7 bases lay in between. From germline, CDR1 is MNHNY and CDR2 SVGAGI (reference sequence). DNA for the CDR3: TGTGCCAGCAGTTACGGGCAAGATGAGCAGTTCTTC. It yields the protein CASSYGQDEQFF.

This clonotype was recorded at least ten times. V and J are TRBV28 and TRBJ1-2; D gene unclear. The CDR3 loop spans 12 amino acids. CDR1 MDHEN and CDR2 SYDVKM come from the germline V gene. Trimming took off 8 bases at V and 2 bases at J, with 9 bases between the two ends. The CDR3 loop is CASPGYNYGYTF. In DNA, the CDR3 is TGTGCCAGCCCAGGCTACAACTATGGCTACACCTTC.

Only a few counts were recorded for this clonotype. A read error is possible here, since a much larger clone lies one base away. This sequence joins TRBV20-1 and TRBJ1-1, with D maybe TRBD1 (5 bases). The germline CDR1 and CDR2 sequences are DFQATT and SNEGSKA (reference sequence). Trimming left V 7 bases short and J 7 bases short, with 19 bases between. This CDR3 has 13 amino acids. The CDR3 DNA is TGCAGTGGATGGGAACCCAGGGTGGGTGAAGCTTTCTTT. This translates into CSGWEPRVGEAFF.

This clonotype showed up just a few times. V usage is TRBV4-3 and J usage is TRBJ2-7; 7 bases fit TRBD2. The CDR3 covers 16 residues. The trim removed 0 bases at V and 2 bases at J, leaving 7 bases unmatched. The germline V gene encodes CDR1 LGHNA and CDR2 YSLEER. As DNA, the CDR3 is TGCGCCAGCAGCCAAGATCACGGGGGGAACACCTACGAGCAGTACTTC. It specifies CASSQDHGGNTYEQYF.

This clonotype was counted many times. The V call is TRBV20-1, the J call TRBJ2-3, with D perhaps matching TRBD1 or TRBD2 (5 bases each). The CDR3 consists of 12 residues. CDR1 is DFQATT and CDR2 is SNEGSKA in the germline V gene (reference sequence). Trimming cost V 1 base and J 3 bases, with 5 bases left between them. Written as DNA, the CDR3 is TGCAGTGCTAGAGGGGGGACAGATACGCAGTATTTT. Its translation: CSARGGTDTQYF.

This clonotype was counted between two and nine times. This rearrangement joins TRBV29-1 to TRBJ2-3, with 8 positions matching TRBD2. Germline CDR1 and CDR2: SQVTM and ANQGSEA. The CDR3 is 13 residues long. Unmatched junction bases numbered 5, after V lost 3 bases and J lost 6 bases. This chain's CDR3 is CSVDIAGTDTQYF. In DNA, the CDR3 is TGCAGCGTTGACATAGCGGGGACGGATACGCAGTATTTT.

This clonotype was observed a few times. This chain uses TRBV7-6 with TRBJ2-3; D perhaps matches TRBD2 (5 bases). Germline CDR1 reads SGHVS; CDR2 reads FNYEAQ. The CDR3 has 14 amino acids. V was clipped by 5 bases and J by 3 bases, with 12 bases between them. The CDR3 reads CASSQPSRTDTQYF. DNA of the CDR3: TGTGCCAGCAGCCAACCTAGCAGGACAGATACGCAGTATTTT. Full variable domain (rest looked up from reference TRBV7-6 and TRBJ2-3): GAGVSQSPRYKVTKRGQDVALRCDPISGHVSLYWYRQALGQGPEFLTYFNYEAQQDKSGLPNDRFSAERPEGSISTLTIQRTEQRDSAMYRCASSQPSRTDTQYFGPGTRLTVL.

This clonotype was seen at least ten times. This chain links TRBV28 with TRBJ1-5; 9 positions match TRBD1. Unmatched junction bases numbered 8, after V lost 3 bases and J lost 5 bases. CDR1 and CDR2 from the germline V gene are MDHEN and SYDVKM. The CDR3 has 16 amino acids. CDR3 in DNA: TGTGCCAGCAGTTTCGGTACAGGGGGCTTGGATCAGCCCCAGCATTTT. It codes for CASSFGTGGLDQPQHF.